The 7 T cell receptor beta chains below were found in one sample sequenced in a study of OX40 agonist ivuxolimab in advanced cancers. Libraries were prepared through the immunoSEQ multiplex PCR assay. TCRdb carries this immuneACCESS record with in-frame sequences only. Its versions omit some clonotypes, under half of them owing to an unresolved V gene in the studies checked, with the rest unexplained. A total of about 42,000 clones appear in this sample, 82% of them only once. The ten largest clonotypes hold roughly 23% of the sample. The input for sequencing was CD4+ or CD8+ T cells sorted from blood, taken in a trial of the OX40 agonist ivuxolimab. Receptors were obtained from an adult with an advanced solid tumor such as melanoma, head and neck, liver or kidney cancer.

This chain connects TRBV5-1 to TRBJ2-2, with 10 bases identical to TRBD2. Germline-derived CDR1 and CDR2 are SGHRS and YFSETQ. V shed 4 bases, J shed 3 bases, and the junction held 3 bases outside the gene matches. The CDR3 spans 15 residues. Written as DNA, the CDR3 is TGCGCCAGCAGCCCCGGGACTAGCGACACCGGGGAGCTGTTTTTT. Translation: CASSPGTSDTGELFF.

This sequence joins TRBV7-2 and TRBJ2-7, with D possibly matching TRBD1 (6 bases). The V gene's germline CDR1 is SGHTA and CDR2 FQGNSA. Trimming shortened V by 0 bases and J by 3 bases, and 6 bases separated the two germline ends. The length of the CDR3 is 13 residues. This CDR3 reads CASSLARGYEQYF. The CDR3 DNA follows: TGTGCCAGCAGCTTAGCCAGGGGCTACGAGCAGTACTTC.

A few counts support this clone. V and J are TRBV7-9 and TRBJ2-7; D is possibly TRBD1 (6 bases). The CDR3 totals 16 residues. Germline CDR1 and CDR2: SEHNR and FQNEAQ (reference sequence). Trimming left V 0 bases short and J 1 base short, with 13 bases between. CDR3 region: CASSLAQRTVSYEQYF. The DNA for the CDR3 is TGTGCCAGCAGCTTAGCGCAGCGGACAGTATCCTACGAGCAGTACTTC.

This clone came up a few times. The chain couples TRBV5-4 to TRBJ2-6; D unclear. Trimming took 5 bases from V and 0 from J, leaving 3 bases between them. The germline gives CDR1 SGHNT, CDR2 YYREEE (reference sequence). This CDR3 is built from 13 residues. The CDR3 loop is CASSDSGANVLTF. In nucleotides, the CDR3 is TGTGCCAGCAGTGACTCTGGGGCCAACGTCCTGACTTTC.

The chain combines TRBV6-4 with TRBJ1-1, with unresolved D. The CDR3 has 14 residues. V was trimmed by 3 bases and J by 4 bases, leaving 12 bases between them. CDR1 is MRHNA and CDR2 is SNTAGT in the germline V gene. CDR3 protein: CASSEIGGSTEAFF. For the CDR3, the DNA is TGTGCCAGCAGTGAGATTGGAGGTAGCACTGAAGCTTTCTTT.

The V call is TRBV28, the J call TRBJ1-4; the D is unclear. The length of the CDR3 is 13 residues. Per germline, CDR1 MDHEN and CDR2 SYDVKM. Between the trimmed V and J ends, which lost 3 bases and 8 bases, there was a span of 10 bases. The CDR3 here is CASSLRDFEKLFF. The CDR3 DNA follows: TGTGCCAGCAGTTTGCGGGATTTCGAAAAACTGTTTTTT.

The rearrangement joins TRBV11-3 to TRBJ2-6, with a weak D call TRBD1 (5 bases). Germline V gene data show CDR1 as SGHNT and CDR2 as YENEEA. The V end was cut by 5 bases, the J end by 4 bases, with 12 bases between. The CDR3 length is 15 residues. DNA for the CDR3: TGTGCCAGCAGCCCTCAGGGTGCAGGGGCCAACGTCCTGACTTTC. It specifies CASSPQGAGANVLTF.